This TCR beta chain was sequenced during a study of CD8 T cells in Susac syndrome. Study findings and constraints: The TCR sequencing and HLA analysis in the study involved a relatively small number of individuals, as the study acknowledged.

Trimming at V came to 4 bases and at J to 5 bases, leaving 9 bases not matched to a gene. Looked up from germline, CDR1 is SGHRS and CDR2 is YFSETQ. The CDR3 length is 16 residues. This clonotype was seen just once. Its antigen remains unknown. Reverse transcription of about 0.5 to 1 ug RNA used random hexamers. One entry per CDR3 protein, called by TCRdb with MiXCR from the immunoSEQ multiplex PCR reads. The sample lists about 200,000 distinct CDR3 sequences, 85% to 95% occurring once. The controls were healthy donors who were matched for age and sex. Negative isolation was used for CD8+ and CD4+ T cells and FACS enrichment for TEMRA cells.

The genes are TRBV5-1 and TRBJ2-5; 12 nucleotides agree with TRBD2. The source is a human donor in good health. Sequencing used CD4+ T cells from PBMCs. Here the CDR3 reads CASSTGLAGSGETQYF. Written as DNA, the CDR3 is TGCGCCAGCAGCACCGGACTAGCGGGGTCAGGCGAGACCCAGTACTTC.